A selection of T cell receptor beta chains follows, all from one sample in a study of blood T cells in healthy people across ages. A single record per CDR3 protein comes from TCRdb applying MiXCR to the 5' RACE reads. The sample includes hundreds of thousands of distinct CDR3 sequences, 56% of them seen just once. The sample consisted of blood. These receptors were collected from a man aged 35 to 55 in good health. CDR3s include the opening cysteine and the closing phenylalanine or tryptophan. D genes are given only for firm matches. Clone size appears in some rows only: once, few, many, or a class for an expanded clone.

j_call	d_call	v_call	cdr3_length	clone_size	cdr3_aa	cdr3_nt
TRBJ2-2	TRBD2	TRBV5-1	16	NA	CASSFLSGGLTGELFF	TGCGCCAGCAGCTTTCTCTCGGGGGGACTCACCGGGGAGCTGTTTTTT
TRBJ2-1	TRBD1	TRBV9	16	NA	CASSAYRGSFYNEQFF	TGTGCCAGCAGCGCTTACAGGGGATCGTTCTACAATGAGCAGTTCTTC
TRBJ2-1	TRBD2	TRBV20-1	15	many	CSAYIAGGPYNEQFF	TGCAGTGCTTACATAGCGGGAGGACCCTACAATGAGCAGTTCTTC
TRBJ2-4	NA	TRBV7-2	14	NA	CASSSNIGANIQYF	TGTGCCAGCAGCTCGAACATAGGGGCGAACATTCAGTACTTC
TRBJ2-7	NA	TRBV7-8	14	NA	CASSPRPDSYEQYF	TGTGCCAGCAGCCCCCGGCCGGACTCCTACGAGCAGTACTTC
TRBJ2-1	TRBD2	TRBV20-1	16	NA	CSARDVVREISNEQFF	TGCAGTGCTAGAGATGTGGTGCGGGAGATCTCAAATGAGCAGTTCTTC
TRBJ2-5	TRBD2	TRBV7-2	21	NA	CASSLALAGGPGKNRSETQYF	TGTGCCAGCAGCTTAGCACTAGCGGGAGGGCCGGGAAAAAATAGATCAGAGACCCAGTACTTC
TRBJ2-1	TRBD2	TRBV27	17	NA	CASSRLAGASSYNEQFF	TGTGCCAGCAGCCGACTAGCGGGAGCGTCCTCCTACAATGAGCAGTTCTTC
TRBJ1-2	NA	TRBV5-1	13	few	CASSPQGRYGYTF	TGCGCCAGCAGTCCCCAGGGCCGCTATGGCTACACCTTC
TRBJ2-5	TRBD2	TRBV7-3	14	NA	CASSLAGEGETQYF	TGTGCCAGCAGCTTAGCGGGGGAGGGCGAGACCCAGTACTTC
TRBJ2-5	NA	TRBV29-1	12	few	CSVVVGNNEQYF	TGCAGCGTTGTAGTAGGCAACAATGAGCAGTACTTC
TRBJ2-5	NA	TRBV5-1	13	NA	CASSARDLETQYF	TGCGCCAGCAGCGCCAGGGACCTGGAGACCCAGTACTTC
TRBJ2-7	TRBD1	TRBV24-1	16	few	CATSDPAGDRNYEQYF	TGTGCCACCAGTGATCCTGCTGGGGACAGGAACTACGAGCAGTACTTC
TRBJ2-3	NA	TRBV28	15	NA	CASSFRSGDLGTQYF	TGTGCCAGCAGTTTTCGGAGCGGAGATCTGGGTACGCAGTATTTT
TRBJ1-2	NA	TRBV6-5	13	few	CASSDPNGYGYTF	TGTGCCAGCAGCGACCCAAACGGCTATGGCTACACCTTC